This note documents a single T cell receptor (beta chain) sequence. The antigen remains unidentified. V gave up 5 bases and J gave up 9 bases, with 23 bases separating them. There are 15 residues in the CDR3. The germline CDR1 and CDR2 sequences are MDHEN and SYDVKM. This entry comes from a study of high-grade serous ovarian cancer treatment subgroups. The overall study: On average, approximately 14,000 reads and under 9,000 unique TCR beta rearrangements were obtained per sample. Study results and caveats: The analyses considered CDR3 and ignored CDR1 and CDR2. Without spatial data, bulk sequencing limits insight into HGSC tumor diversity.

The tumor samples were collected prior to definitive surgery or chemotherapy. The repertoire was sequenced with immunoSEQ multiplex PCR; TCRdb's copy has only in-frame clones and lacks some. The repertoire includes approximately 6,200 clones, about four fifths of them detected once, and more than 9% sits in the top ten. This chain joins TRBV28 and TRBJ2-7; perhaps TRBD1 as D (6 bases). Sequencing input: tumor tissue. This TCR was recovered from a human donor with high-grade serous ovarian cancer. The CDR3 coding sequence is TGTGCCAGCAGTCCTTCCGGGACACCTCTCTGGGTGCAGTACTTC. Its protein product is CASSPSGTPLWVQYF.